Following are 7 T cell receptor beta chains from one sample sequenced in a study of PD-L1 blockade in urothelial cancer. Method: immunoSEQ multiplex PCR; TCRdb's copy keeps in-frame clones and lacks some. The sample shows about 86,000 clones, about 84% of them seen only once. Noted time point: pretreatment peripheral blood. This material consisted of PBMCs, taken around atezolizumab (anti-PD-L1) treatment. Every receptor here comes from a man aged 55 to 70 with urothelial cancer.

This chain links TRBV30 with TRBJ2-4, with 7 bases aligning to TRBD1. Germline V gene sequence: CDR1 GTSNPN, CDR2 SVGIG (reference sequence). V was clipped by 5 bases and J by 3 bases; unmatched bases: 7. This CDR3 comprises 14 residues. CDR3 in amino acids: CAWATGQLKNIQYF. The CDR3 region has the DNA TGTGCCTGGGCCACGGGACAGCTCAAAAACATTCAGTACTTC.

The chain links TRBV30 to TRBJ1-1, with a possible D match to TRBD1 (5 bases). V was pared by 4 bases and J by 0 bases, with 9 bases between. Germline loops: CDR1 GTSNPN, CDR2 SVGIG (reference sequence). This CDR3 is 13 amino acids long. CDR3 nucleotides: TGTGCCTGGACGGGGGATATGAACACTGAAGCTTTCTTT. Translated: CAWTGDMNTEAFF.

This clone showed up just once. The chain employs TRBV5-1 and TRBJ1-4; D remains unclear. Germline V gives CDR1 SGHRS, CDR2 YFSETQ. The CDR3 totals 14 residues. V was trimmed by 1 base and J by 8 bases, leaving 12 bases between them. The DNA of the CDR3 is TGCGCCAGCAGCTTGCGACTAAGTAGGGAAAAACTGTTTTTT. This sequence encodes CASSLRLSREKLFF.

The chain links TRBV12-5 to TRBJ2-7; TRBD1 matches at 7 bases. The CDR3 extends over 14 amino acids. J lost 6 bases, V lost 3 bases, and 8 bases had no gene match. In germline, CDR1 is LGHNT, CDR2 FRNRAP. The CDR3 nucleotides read TGTGCTAGTGGTTTAGAACAGGGGTTCGGCGAGCAGTACTTC. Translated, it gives CASGLEQGFGEQYF.

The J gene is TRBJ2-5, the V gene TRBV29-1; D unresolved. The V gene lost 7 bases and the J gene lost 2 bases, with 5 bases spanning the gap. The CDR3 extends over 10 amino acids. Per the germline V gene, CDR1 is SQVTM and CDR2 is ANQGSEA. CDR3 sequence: CSGLQETQYF. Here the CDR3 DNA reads TGCAGCGGACTGCAAGAGACCCAGTACTTC. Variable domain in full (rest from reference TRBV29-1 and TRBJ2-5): SAVISQKPSRDICQRGTSLTIQCQVDSQVTMMFWYRQQPGQSLTLIATANQGSEATYESGFVIDKFPISRPNLTFSTLTVSNMSPEDSSIYLCSGLQETQYFGPGTRLLVL.

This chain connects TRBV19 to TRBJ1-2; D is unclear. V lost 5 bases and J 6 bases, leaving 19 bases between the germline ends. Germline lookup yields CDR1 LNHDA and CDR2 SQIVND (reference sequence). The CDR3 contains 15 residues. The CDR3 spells CASSPERIPGNGYTF. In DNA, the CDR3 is TGTGCCAGTAGTCCAGAACGGATCCCGGGGAATGGCTACACCTTC.

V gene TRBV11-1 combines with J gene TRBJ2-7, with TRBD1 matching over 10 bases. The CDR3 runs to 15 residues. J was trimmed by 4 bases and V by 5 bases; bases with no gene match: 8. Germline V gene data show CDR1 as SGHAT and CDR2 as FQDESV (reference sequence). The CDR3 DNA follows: TGTGCCAGCAGCCCTTTGACAGGGGGCAAGTACGAGCAGTACTTC. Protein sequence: CASSPLTGGKYEQYF.